This TCR beta chain emerged from a study of cytomegalovirus exposure and HLA in healthy donors. Points from the study as a whole: Presence/absence analyses assumed roughly uniform sequencing depth across donors, which may not hold. TCR association rates varied by HLA locus in a later analysis, with DRB1 highest and HLA-C lowest.

It was with 60 Vbeta and 13 Jbeta primers that the PCR ran. This table comes from immunoSEQ multiplex PCR, and its TCRdb copy is limited to in-frame clones, with some not included. The repertoire has around 40,000 clones, 87% of them found once; the top ten carry around 8%. Germline V CDR1 and CDR2: SEHNR, FQNEAQ (reference sequence). Trimming pared 11 bases from V and 2 bases from J, leaving 16 bases between. The CDR3 extends over 13 amino acids. Turning to this clone: Its antigen is currently unknown.

What was sequenced was PBMCs. V usage is TRBV7-9 and J usage is TRBJ2-7, with D perhaps TRBD2 (6 bases). The sequence was collected from a woman in her thirties or forties in good health and CMV-seropositive. For the CDR3, the DNA is TGTGCCTCCTCAGGGAGCGGGCCCTACGAGCAGTACTTC. Its protein is CASSGSGPYEQYF.